This T cell receptor beta chain was identified in a study of T-cell reconstitution after alpha-beta-depleted transplantation in children. This clonotype was observed at least ten times. Researchers prepared the TCRbeta library using unique molecular identifiers, the study reports. TCRdb called the PCR reads again in MiXCR, with one record for every CDR3 protein. The top ten clones hold about 7% of a sample with 83,000 or so distinct CDR3 sequences, roughly 8.8% of them seen once. From germline, CDR1 is SGHRS and CDR2 YFSETQ. CDR3 length equals 17 residues. Germline trimming cut 0 bases from V and 5 bases from J; bases unmatched to any gene: 7.

This chain joins TRBV5-1 and TRBJ2-3, with 12 bases identical to TRBD2. The clonotype comes from a human donor who donated a stem cell graft to a child with congenital amegakaryocytic thrombocytopenia. Material: PBMCs from the stem cell graft donor, obtained from the stem cell graft. DNA of the CDR3: TGCGCCAGCAGCTTGGAACGGACTAGCGGGGAATTAGATACGCAGTATTTT. This codes for CASSLERTSGELDTQYF.